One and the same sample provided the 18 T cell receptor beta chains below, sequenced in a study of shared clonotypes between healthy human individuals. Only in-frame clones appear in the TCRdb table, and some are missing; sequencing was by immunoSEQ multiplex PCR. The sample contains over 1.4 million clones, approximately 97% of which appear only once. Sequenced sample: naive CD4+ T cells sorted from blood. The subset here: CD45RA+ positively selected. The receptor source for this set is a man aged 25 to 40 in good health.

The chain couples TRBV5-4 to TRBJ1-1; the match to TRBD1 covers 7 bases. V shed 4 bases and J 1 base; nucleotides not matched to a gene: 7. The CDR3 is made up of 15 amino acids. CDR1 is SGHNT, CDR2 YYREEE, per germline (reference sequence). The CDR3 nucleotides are TGTGCCAGCAGCAAACGACAGGGAACGAACACTGAAGCTTTCTTT. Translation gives CASSKRQGTNTEAFF.

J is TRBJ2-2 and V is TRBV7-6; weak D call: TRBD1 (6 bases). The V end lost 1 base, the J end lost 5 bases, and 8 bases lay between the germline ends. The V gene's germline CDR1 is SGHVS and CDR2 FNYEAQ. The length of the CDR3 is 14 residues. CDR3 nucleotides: TGTGCCAGCAGCTTAGAAGGGGGAACCGGGGAGCTGTTTTTT. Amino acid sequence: CASSLEGGTGELFF.

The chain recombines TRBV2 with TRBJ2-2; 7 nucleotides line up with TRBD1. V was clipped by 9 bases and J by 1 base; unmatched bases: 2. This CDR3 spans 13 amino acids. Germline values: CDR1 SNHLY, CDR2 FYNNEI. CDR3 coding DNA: TGTGCCAGTCAGGGGGAGAACACCGGGGAGCTGTTTTTT. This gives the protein CASQGENTGELFF.

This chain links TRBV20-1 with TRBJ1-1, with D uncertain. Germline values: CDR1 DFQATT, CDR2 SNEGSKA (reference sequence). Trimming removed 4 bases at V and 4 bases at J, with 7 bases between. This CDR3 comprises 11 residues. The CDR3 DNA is TGCAGTGCTATACTGGGCACTGAAGCTTTCTTT. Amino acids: CSAILGTEAFF.

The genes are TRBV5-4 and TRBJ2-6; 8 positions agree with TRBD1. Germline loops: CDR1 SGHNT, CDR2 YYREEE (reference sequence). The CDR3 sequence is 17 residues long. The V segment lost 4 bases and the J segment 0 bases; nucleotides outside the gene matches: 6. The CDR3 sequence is CASSTDRAISGANVLTF. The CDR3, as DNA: TGTGCCAGCAGCACGGACAGGGCTATCTCTGGGGCCAACGTCCTGACTTTC.

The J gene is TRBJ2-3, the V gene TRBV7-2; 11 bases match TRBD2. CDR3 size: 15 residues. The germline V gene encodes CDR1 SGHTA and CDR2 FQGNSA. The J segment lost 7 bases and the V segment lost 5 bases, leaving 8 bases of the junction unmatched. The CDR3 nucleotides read TGTGCCAGCAGCCCCGGGACTAGCGGTTTTTATACGCAGTATTTT. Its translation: CASSPGTSGFYTQYF.

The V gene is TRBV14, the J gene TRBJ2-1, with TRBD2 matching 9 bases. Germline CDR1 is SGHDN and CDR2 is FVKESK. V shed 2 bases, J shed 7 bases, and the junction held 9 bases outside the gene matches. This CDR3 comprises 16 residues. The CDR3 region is CASSQLAGRGRNEQFF. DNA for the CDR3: TGTGCCAGCAGCCAACTAGCGGGGAGGGGGCGAAATGAGCAGTTCTTC.

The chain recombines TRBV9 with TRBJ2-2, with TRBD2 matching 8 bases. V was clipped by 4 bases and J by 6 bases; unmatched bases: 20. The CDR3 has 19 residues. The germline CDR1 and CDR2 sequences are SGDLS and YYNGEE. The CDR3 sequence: CASSKPYPLQREWSGELFF. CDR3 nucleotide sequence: TGTGCCAGCAGCAAACCTTACCCACTTCAGCGGGAGTGGTCCGGGGAGCTGTTTTTT.

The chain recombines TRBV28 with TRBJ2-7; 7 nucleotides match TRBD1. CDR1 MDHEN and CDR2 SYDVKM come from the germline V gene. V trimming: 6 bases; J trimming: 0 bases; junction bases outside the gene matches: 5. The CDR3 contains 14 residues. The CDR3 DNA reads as TGTGCCAGCAGATGGGACAGTAGCTCCTACGAGCAGTACTTC. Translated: CASRWDSSSYEQYF. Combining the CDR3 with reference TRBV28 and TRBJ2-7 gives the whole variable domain DVKVTQSSRYLVKRTGEKVFLECVQDMDHENMFWYRQDPGLGLRLIYFSYDVKMKEKGDIPEGYSVSREKKERFSLILESASTNQTSMYLCASRWDSSSYEQYFGPGTRLTVT.

The CDR3 is CASSRGLAGNYNEQFF. The CDR3 DNA reads TGTGCCAGCAGCAGGGGACTAGCGGGAAATTACAATGAGCAGTTCTTC. This sequence joins TRBV11-2 and TRBJ2-1; 13 bases map to TRBD2. This CDR3 comprises 16 residues. Germline V gene data show CDR1 as SGHAT and CDR2 as FQNNGV. Trimming took 5 bases from V and 4 from J; bases not matched to a gene: 5. Full variable domain (outside the CDR3, taken from reference TRBV11-2 and TRBJ2-1): EAGVAQSPRYKIIEKRQSVAFWCNPISGHATLYWYQQILGQGPKLLIQFQNNGVVDDSQLPKDRFSAERLKGVDSTLKIQPAKLEDSAVYLCASSRGLAGNYNEQFFGPGTRLTVL.

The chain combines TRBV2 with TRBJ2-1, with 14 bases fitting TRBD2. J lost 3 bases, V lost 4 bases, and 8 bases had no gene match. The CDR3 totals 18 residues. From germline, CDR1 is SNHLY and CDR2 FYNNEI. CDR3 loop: CASSGPGTSGSNYNEQFF. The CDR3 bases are TGTGCCAGCAGTGGTCCCGGGACTAGCGGGAGCAACTACAATGAGCAGTTCTTC.

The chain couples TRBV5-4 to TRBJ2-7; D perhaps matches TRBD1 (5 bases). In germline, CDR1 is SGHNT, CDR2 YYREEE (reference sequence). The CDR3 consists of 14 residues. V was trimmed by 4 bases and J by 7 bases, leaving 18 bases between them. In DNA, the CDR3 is TGTGCCAGCAGCCGGGCCGGACAAAAGGGGGAGCAGTACTTC. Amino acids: CASSRAGQKGEQYF.

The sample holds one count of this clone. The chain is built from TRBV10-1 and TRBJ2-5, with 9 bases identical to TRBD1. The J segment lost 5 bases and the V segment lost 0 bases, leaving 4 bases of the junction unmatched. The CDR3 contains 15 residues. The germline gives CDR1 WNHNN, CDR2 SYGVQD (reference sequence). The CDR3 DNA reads TGCGCCAGCAGTGAGTCAACAGGGGGCTGGGAGACCCAGTACTTC. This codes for CASSESTGGWETQYF.

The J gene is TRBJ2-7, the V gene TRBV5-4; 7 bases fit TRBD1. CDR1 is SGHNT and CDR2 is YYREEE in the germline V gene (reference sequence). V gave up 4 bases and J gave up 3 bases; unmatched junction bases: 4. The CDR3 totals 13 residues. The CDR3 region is CASSMTGIYEQYF. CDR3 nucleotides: TGTGCCAGCAGCATGACAGGGATCTACGAGCAGTACTTC. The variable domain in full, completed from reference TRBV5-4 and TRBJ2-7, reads ETGVTQSPTHLIKTRGQQVTLRCSSQSGHNTVSWYQQALGQGPQFIFQYYREEENGRGNFPPRFSGLQFPNYSSELNVNALELDDSALYLCASSMTGIYEQYFGPGTRLTVT.

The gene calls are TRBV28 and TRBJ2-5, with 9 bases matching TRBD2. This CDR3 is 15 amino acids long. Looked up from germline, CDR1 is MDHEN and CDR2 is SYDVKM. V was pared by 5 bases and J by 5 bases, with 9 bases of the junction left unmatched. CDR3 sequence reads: CASSSFSGRAETQYF. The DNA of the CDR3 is TGTGCCAGCAGTAGCTTTAGCGGGAGAGCCGAGACCCAGTACTTC.

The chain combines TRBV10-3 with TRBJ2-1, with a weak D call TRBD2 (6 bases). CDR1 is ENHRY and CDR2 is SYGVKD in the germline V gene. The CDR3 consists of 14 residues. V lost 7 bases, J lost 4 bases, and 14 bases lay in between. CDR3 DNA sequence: TGTGCCATCAATGCGGGGTTGACGTACAATGAGCAGTTCTTC. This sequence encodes CAINAGLTYNEQFF.

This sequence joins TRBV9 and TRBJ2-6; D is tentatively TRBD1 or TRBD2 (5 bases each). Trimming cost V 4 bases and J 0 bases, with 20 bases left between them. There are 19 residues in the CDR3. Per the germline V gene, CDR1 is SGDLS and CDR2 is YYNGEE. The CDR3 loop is CASSPRGVVRSSGANVLTF. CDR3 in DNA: TGTGCCAGCAGCCCCCGAGGGGTGGTTCGGTCCTCTGGGGCCAACGTCCTGACTTTC.

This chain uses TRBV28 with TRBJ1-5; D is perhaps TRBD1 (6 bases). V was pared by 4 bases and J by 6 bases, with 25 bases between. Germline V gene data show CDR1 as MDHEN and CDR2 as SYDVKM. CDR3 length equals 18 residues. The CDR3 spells CASSSLSLLTGLSQPQHF. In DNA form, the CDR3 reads TGTGCCAGCAGTTCTCTCTCACTACTCACAGGGTTGAGTCAGCCCCAGCATTTT.